The sequence of this T cell receptor (beta chain) was determined in a study of blood T cell repertoires in COVID-19. For the study at large: The analysed material was cDNA or gDNA that came from T cells, B-cell-depleted T cells, or PBMCs.

In the original processing: Reference gene primers were amplified, and this amplification served to estimate nucleated cell counts. Libraries were prepared by immunoSEQ multiplex PCR; TCRdb keeps only in-frame clonotypes and omits some of them. V, J and clone size derive from that table, while D and trimming were established from the DNA sequence. Found here are about 420,000 clones, 70% to 90% of them singletons; the top ten hold 0.8% to 0.9%. The Seattle patients joined while their infection was active and were tracked longitudinally afterward. Germline V gives CDR1 GTSNPN, CDR2 SVGIG (reference sequence). The CDR3 has 15 amino acids. The germline V and J ends were trimmed by 0 bases and 0 bases, with 11 bases remaining between them.

The material sequenced was peripheral blood. This clonotype was obtained from a man between 18 and 29 years old with COVID-19, enrolled during active disease. The chain carries TRBV30 and TRBJ1-1; D gene ambiguous. CDR3 protein: CAWSVGIQVNTEAFF. DNA of the CDR3: TGTGCCTGGAGTGTCGGCATCCAGGTGAACACTGAAGCTTTCTTT.